This TCR beta chain was profiled in a study of blood T cells in healthy people across ages. The study's findings and limits: Donors of long life had a larger count of naive CD4+ cells and greater diversity than aged donors.

This clonotype has only one observation. What it binds is unknown. In terms of origin and age, donors were healthy Caucasian individuals from Russia aged about 6 to 90. Per sample, at least 5 micrograms of total RNA were extracted. It was with a sample-barcoded 5' primer and a J-beta primer mix that a second PCR of roughly 7 to 12 cycles was run. Tags on each cDNA molecule came from a template-switch adaptor with 12 random nucleotides. TCRdb re-called the 5' RACE reads with MiXCR, one entry per CDR3 protein. The repertoire holds over 950,000 distinct CDR3 sequences, with just over 50% as singletons. Germline loops: CDR1 SEHNR, CDR2 FQNEAQ (reference sequence). Trimming took 5 bases from V and 2 from J, leaving 14 bases between them. The CDR3 is made up of 15 amino acids.

The receptor was derived from a woman between 55 and 75 years old in good health. This rearrangement joins TRBV7-9 to TRBJ2-3, with D perhaps matching TRBD1 (5 bases). The sequenced sample consisted of blood. As DNA, the CDR3 is TGTGCCAGCAGCATAGGGGCCCAGACCACAGATACGCAGTATTTT. Translating it yields CASSIGAQTTDTQYF. Together with reference TRBV7-9 and TRBJ2-3, the CDR3 gives the full variable domain: DTGVSQNPRHKITKRGQNVTFRCDPISEHNRLYWYRQTLGQGPEFLTYFQNEAQLEKSRLLSDRFSAERPKGSFSTLEIQRTEQGDSAMYLCASSIGAQTTDTQYFGPGTRLTVL.